This TCR beta chain is drawn from a study of blood T cell repertoires in COVID-19. Study information: Acute and convalescent COVID-19 specimens originated in the United States, Italy and Spain. Sources were T cells, B-cell-depleted T cells, or PBMCs; the material itself was cDNA or gDNA.

Germline CDR1 MNHEY, CDR2 SVGEGT. The CDR3 runs 15 residues. V lost 2 bases and J 2 bases, leaving 10 bases between the germline ends. In the authors' methods: Estimates of nucleated cell counts were drawn from the amplification of reference gene primers. The table came from immunoSEQ multiplex PCR; TCRdb's copy has only in-frame clones and leaves some out. The DNA gave D and trimming, while V, J and clone size come from that table. The data show some 180,000 clones, roughly 90% seen once. This clone came up once. Sample: peripheral blood. V gene TRBV6-2 or TRBV6-3 combines with J gene TRBJ1-5, with D perhaps TRBD1 (5 bases). This sequence originates from a man over 45 with acute or convalescent COVID-19. CDR3 coding DNA: TGTGCCAGCAGTTACAGGGGCCTTGGCAATCAGCCCCAGCATTTT. This encodes CASSYRGLGNQPQHF.